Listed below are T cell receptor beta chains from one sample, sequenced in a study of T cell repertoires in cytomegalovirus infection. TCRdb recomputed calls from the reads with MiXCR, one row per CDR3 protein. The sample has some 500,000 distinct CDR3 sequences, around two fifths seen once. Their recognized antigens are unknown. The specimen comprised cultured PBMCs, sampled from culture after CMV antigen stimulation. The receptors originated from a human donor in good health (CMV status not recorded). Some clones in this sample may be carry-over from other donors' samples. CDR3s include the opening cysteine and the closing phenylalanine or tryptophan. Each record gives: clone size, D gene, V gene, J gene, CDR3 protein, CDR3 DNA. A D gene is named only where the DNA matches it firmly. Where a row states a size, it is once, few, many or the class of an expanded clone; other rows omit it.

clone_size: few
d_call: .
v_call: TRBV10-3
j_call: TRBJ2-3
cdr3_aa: CAISLSGDTQYF
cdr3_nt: TGTGCCATCAGCCTGAGCGGAGATACGCAGTATTTT

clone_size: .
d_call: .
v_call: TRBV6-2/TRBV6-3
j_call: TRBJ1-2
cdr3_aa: CASTRSRRGAGGYTF
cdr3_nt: TGTGCCAGCACCCGGTCCAGACGGGGGGCTGGTGGCTACACCTTC

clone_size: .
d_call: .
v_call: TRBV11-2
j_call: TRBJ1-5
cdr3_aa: CASSFGGNSNQPQHF
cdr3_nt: TGTGCCAGCAGCTTCGGGGGAAATAGCAATCAGCCCCAGCATTTT

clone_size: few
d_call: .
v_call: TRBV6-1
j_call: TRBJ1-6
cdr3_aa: CASSMEGFNSPLHF
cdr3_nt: TGTGCCAGCAGTATGGAGGGGTTCAATTCACCCCTCCACTTT

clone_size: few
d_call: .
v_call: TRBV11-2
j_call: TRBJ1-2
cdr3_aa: CASTLGPGVSYGYTF
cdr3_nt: TGTGCCAGTACCTTGGGGCCCGGTGTTTCCTATGGCTACACCTTC

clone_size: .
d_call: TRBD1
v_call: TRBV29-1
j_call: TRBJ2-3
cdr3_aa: CSVEPGTGPSTDTQYF
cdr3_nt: TGCAGCGTTGAACCCGGGACAGGGCCCTCCACAGATACGCAGTATTTT

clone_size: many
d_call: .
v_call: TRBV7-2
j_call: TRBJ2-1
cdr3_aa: CASSPDRVGQFF
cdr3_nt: TGTGCCAGCAGCCCAGATAGGGTGGGGCAGTTCTTC

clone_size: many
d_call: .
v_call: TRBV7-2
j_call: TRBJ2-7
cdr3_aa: CASSRSGAQSSYEQYF
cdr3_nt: TGTGCCAGCAGCAGATCAGGGGCTCAGAGCTCCTACGAGCAGTACTTC

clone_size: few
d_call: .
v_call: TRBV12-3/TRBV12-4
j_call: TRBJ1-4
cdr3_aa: CASRQGVGEKLFF
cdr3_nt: TGTGCCAGCAGGCAGGGAGTGGGAGAAAAACTGTTTTTT

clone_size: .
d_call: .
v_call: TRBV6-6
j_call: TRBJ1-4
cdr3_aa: CASSYLQRSGAEKLFF
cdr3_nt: TGTGCCAGCAGTTACTTGCAGAGGAGCGGAGCGGAAAAACTGTTTTTT

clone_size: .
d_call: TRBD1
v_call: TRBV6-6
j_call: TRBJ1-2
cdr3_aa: CASRAPNRGTNYGYTF
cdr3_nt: TGTGCCAGCAGGGCGCCTAACAGGGGGACAAACTATGGCTACACCTTC

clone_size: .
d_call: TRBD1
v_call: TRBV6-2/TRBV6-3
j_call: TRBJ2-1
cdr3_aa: CASTRTGLQFF
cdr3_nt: TGTGCCAGCACTAGGACAGGCCTGCAGTTCTTC

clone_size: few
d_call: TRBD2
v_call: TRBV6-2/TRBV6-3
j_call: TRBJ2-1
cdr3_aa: CASSFKTSGFVYEQFF
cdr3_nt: TGTGCCAGCAGTTTCAAGACTAGCGGGTTTGTCTATGAGCAGTTCTTC

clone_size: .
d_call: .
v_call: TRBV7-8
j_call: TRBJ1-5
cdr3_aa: CASSSAYRDQPQHF
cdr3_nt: TGTGCCAGCAGCTCGGCCTACCGGGATCAGCCCCAGCATTTT

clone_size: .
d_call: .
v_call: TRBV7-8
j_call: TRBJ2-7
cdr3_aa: CASSAKPGLLYGEQYF
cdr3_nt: TGTGCCAGCAGCGCAAAACCGGGACTCCTCTACGGGGAGCAGTACTTC

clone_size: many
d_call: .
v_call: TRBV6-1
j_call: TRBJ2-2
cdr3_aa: CASRGETRGPGELFF
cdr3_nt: TGTGCCAGCAGGGGGGAAACCAGGGGACCCGGGGAGCTGTTTTTT

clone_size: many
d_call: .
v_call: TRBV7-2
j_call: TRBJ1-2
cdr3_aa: CASSFARDRGYTF
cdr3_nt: TGTGCCAGCAGCTTCGCCAGGGATCGTGGCTACACCTTC

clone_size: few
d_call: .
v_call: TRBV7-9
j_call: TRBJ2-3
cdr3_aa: CASIHAGTDTQYF
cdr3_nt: TGTGCCAGCATCCACGCTGGCACAGATACGCAGTATTTT

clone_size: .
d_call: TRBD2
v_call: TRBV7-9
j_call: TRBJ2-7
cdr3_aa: CASSPPTSGRWKEQYF
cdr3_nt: TGTGCCAGCAGCCCCCCAACTAGCGGGAGATGGAAAGAGCAGTACTTC

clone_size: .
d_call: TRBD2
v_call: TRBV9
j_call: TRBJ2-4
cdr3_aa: CASSVSESRSGNENIQYF
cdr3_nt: TGTGCCAGCAGCGTCTCCGAGTCCAGGAGCGGGAACGAAAACATTCAGTACTTC

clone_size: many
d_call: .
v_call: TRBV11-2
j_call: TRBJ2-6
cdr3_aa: CASSLVEGHSRAGANVLTF
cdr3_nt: TGTGCCAGCAGCTTAGTAGAGGGCCACTCTCGGGCCGGGGCCAACGTCCTGACTTTC

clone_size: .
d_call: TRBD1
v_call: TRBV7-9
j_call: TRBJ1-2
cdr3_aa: CASSLQGVHYGYTF
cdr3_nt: TGTGCCAGCAGCTTACAGGGGGTTCACTATGGCTACACCTTC

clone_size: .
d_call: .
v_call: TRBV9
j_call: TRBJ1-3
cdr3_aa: CASSVATEDTIYF
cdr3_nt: TGTGCCAGCAGCGTCGCCACGGAGGACACCATATATTTT

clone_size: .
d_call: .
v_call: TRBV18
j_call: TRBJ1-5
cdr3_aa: CASSGTGRVYQPQHF
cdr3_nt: TGTGCCAGCTCAGGTACAGGGCGGGTCTATCAGCCCCAGCATTTT

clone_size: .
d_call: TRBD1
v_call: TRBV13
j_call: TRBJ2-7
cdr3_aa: CASSWGGGQGTYEQYF
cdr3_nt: TGTGCCAGCAGCTGGGGTGGGGGACAGGGCACCTACGAGCAGTACTTC

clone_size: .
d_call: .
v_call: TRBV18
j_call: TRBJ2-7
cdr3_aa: CASSTRGVASRSYEQYF
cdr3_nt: TGTGCCAGCTCAACACGAGGGGTGGCTTCCCGCTCCTACGAGCAGTACTTC

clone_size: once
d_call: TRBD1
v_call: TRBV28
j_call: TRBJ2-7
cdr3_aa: CASSHRGRGVDEQYF
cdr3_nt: TGTGCCAGCAGTCACAGGGGCAGGGGCGTGGACGAGCAGTACTTC

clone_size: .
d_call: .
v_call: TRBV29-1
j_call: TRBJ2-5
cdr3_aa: CSVGPSETQYF
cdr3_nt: TGCAGCGTTGGACCTTCAGAGACCCAGTACTTC

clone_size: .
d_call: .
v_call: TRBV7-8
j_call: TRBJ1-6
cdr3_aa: CASSPRDGYPLHF
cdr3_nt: TGTGCCAGCAGCCCCCGTGACGGGTATCCCCTCCACTTT

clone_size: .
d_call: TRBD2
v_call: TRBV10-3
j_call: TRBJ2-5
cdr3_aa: CAISGSGGVRETQYF
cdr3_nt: TGTGCCATCAGTGGTAGCGGGGGGGTCAGAGAGACCCAGTACTTC

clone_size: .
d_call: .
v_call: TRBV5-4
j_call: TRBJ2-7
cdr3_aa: CASTGPPTYEQYF
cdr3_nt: TGTGCCAGCACCGGCCCGCCAACCTACGAGCAGTACTTC

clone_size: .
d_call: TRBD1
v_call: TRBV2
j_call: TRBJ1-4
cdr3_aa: CASRSWDSSNEKLFF
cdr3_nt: TGTGCCAGCAGAAGCTGGGACAGTAGTAATGAAAAACTGTTTTTT

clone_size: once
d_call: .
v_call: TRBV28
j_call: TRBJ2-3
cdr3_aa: CASSPRDATTDTQYF
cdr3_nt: TGTGCCAGCAGTCCTCGGGACGCGACAACAGATACGCAGTATTTT

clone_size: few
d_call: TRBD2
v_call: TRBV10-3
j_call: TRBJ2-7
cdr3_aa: CATGTSLSSYEQYF
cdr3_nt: TGTGCCACGGGGACTAGCCTAAGCTCCTACGAGCAGTACTTC

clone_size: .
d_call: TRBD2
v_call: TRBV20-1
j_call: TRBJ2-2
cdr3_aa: CSARTGGGTGELFF
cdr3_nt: TGCAGTGCAAGAACGGGGGGAGGCACCGGGGAGCTGTTTTTT

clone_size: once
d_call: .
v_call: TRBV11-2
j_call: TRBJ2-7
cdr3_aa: CASSPKPQGGQYF
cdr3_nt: TGTGCCAGCAGCCCCAAGCCACAGGGAGGGCAGTACTTC

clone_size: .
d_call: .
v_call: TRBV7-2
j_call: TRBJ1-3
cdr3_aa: CASSSEQRAFGNTIYF
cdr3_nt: TGTGCCAGCAGCTCCGAGCAGAGGGCATTTGGAAACACCATATATTTT

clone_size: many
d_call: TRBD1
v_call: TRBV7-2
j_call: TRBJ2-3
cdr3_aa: CASSSDRGYTDTQYF
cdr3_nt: TGTGCCAGCAGCTCGGACAGGGGTTACACAGATACGCAGTATTTT

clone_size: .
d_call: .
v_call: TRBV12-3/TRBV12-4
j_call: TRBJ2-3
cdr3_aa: CASSPGLIGYTDTQYF
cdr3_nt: TGTGCCAGCAGCCCAGGGTTGATCGGATACACAGATACGCAGTATTTT

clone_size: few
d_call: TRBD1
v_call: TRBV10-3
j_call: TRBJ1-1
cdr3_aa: CAIGTGGHTEAFF
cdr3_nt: TGTGCCATCGGGACAGGGGGGCACACTGAAGCTTTCTTT

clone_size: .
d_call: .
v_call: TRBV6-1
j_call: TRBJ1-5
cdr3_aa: CASSESGRGNQPQHF
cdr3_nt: TGTGCCAGCAGTGAATCAGGGAGGGGCAATCAGCCCCAGCATTTT

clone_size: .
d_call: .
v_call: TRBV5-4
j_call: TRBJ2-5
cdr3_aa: CASSFGGDRETQYF
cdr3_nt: TGTGCCAGCAGCTTTGGGGGAGATAGAGAGACCCAGTACTTC

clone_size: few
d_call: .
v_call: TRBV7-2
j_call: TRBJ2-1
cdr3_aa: CASSLGPLNEQFF
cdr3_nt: TGTGCCAGCAGCTTAGGACCACTCAATGAGCAGTTCTTC

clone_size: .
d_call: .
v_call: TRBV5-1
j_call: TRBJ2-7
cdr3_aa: CASSLEPSGEQYF
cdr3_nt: TGCGCCAGCAGCTTGGAACCTTCGGGCGAGCAGTACTTC